This T cell receptor (beta chain) originates from a study of CXCR3-negative and CXCR3-positive naive CD8 T cells. Findings of the study overall: Higher TRB CDR3 hydrophobicity marked CXCR3-positive naive cells relative to CXCR3-negative naive cells.

Through 5' RACE with UMI labels, the TRB cDNA libraries were prepared. TCRdb reworked the 5' RACE reads into one entry per CDR3 protein, no DNA. The sample totals about 84,000 distinct CDR3 sequences. Remarks on this clonotype: Its antigen is unknown.

The CDR3 covers 17 residues. The germline V gene has CDR1 SEHNR and CDR2 FQNEAQ (reference sequence). Input material: naive CXCR3+ CD8+ T cells from blood. The subset: CD45RO-CCR7+CD27+CD95- naive CD8+ T cells expressing CXCR3 (TNR3+). The clonotype originates from a human donor in good health. Some clones in this sample may be carry-over from other donors' samples. The chain has TRBV7-9 and TRBJ2-3; TCRdb's D call, TRBD1, is unchecked because there is no DNA. CDR3: CASSDDGPGWNTDTQYF. Together with reference TRBV7-9 and TRBJ2-3, the CDR3 gives the full variable domain: DTGVSQNPRHKITKRGQNVTFRCDPISEHNRLYWYRQTLGQGPEFLTYFQNEAQLEKSRLLSDRFSAERPKGSFSTLEIQRTEQGDSAMYLCASSDDGPGWNTDTQYFGPGTRLTVL.